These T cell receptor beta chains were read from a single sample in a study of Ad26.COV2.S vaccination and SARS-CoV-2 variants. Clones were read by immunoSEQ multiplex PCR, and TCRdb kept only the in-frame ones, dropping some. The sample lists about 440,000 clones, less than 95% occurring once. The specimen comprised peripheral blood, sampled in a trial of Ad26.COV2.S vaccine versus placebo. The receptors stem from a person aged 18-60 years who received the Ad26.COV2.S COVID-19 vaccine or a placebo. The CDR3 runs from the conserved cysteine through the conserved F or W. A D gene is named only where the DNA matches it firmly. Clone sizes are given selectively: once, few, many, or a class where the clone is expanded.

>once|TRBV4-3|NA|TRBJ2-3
CASSHRSGTDTQYF
TGCGCCAGCAGCCACAGGTCCGGGACAGATACGCAGTATTTT
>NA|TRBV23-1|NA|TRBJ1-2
CASSHQTDGYTF
TGCGCCAGCAGTCACCAAACGGATGGCTACACCTTC
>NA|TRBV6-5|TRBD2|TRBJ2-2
CASTRLAGETGELFF
TGTGCCAGCACCCGACTAGCGGGAGAAACCGGGGAGCTGTTTTTT
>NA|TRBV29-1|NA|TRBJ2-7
CSVVEEGRSEQYF
TGCAGCGTTGTGGAGGAAGGGCGGAGCGAGCAGTACTTC
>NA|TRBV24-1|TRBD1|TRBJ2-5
CATRAGGSVTQYF
TGTGCCACCCGGGCAGGGGGCAGCGTGACCCAGTACTTC
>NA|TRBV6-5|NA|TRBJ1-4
CASSYSQGRGEKLFF
TGTGCCAGCAGTTACTCCCAGGGAAGAGGTGAAAAACTGTTTTTT
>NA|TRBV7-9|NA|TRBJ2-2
CASAAPTGELFF
TGTGCCAGCGCAGCCCCGACCGGGGAGCTGTTTTTT
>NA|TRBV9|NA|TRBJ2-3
CASSWRGSTDTQYF
TGTGCCAGCAGCTGGAGGGGGAGCACAGATACGCAGTATTTT
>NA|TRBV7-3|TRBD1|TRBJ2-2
CASSLSRGRTGELFF
TGTGCCAGCAGCTTATCCAGGGGGCGGACCGGGGAGCTGTTTTTT
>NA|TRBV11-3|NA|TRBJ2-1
CASSFRRQGAFNEQFF
TGTGCCAGCAGCTTTCGAAGGCAGGGAGCGTTCAATGAGCAGTTCTTC
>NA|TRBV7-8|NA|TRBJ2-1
CASSLVGSLANEQFF
TGTGCCAGCAGCTTAGTCGGTAGCCTGGCCAATGAGCAGTTCTTC
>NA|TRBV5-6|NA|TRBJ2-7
CASSFRYSYEQYF
TGTGCCAGCAGCTTTAGGTACTCCTACGAGCAGTACTTC
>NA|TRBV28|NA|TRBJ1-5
CASSFGGNPQHF
TGTGCCAGCAGTTTCGGGGGGAACCCCCAGCATTTT
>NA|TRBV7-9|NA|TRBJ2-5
CASSPDGKSVETQYF
TGTGCCAGCAGCCCAGATGGGAAATCGGTGGAGACCCAGTACTTC
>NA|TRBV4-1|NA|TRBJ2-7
CASSPGGTSYEQYF
TGCGCCAGCAGCCCAGGGGGGACCTCCTACGAGCAGTACTTC